The clone carrying this TCR beta chain came up a few times. Its specificity is not known. The V end lost 1 base, the J end lost 0 bases, and 5 bases lay between the germline ends. This CDR3 comprises 14 residues. Germline CDR1 is SSHAT and CDR2 is FNYEAQ (reference sequence). The entry originates in a study of T cell repertoires in cytomegalovirus infection. TCRdb reprocessed the reads with MiXCR, giving one entry per CDR3 protein. Counted here are about 500,000 distinct CDR3 sequences, roughly 34% occurring once; the ten biggest clones make up roughly 16%. Study-wide results and limits: CMV carriers with the relevant HLA were identified by cumulative public TCR beta family frequency.

The clonotype originates from a human donor in good health (CMV status not recorded). Some clones in this sample may be carry-over from other donors' samples. The material sequenced was cultured PBMCs, taken from culture after CMV antigen stimulation. V and J are TRBV7-7 and TRBJ2-3; unclear D gene. The CDR3 DNA reads TGTGCCAGCAGCTTAGACCTGAGCACAGATACGCAGTATTTT. Translating it yields CASSLDLSTDTQYF.